One T cell receptor (beta chain) is described in this entry. The entry originates in a study of T cells expressing NK-cell markers. This CDR3 has 16 amino acids. Using the 5' RACE reads, TCRdb records one entry per CDR3 protein without DNA. Recorded for this sample: roughly 380,000 distinct CDR3 sequences. This receptor was taken from a man aged 18-70 years in good health. The V gene is TRBV12-3 or TRBV12-4, the J gene TRBJ2-5; TCRdb names TRBD2, which stays unverified in the absence of DNA. Input material: blood T cells: a sorted CD56 or NKG2C T cell subset, CD4+ or CD8+ T cells, or bulk PBMC T cells (not recorded which). The chain's CDR3 is CASRQASGGNQETQYF.